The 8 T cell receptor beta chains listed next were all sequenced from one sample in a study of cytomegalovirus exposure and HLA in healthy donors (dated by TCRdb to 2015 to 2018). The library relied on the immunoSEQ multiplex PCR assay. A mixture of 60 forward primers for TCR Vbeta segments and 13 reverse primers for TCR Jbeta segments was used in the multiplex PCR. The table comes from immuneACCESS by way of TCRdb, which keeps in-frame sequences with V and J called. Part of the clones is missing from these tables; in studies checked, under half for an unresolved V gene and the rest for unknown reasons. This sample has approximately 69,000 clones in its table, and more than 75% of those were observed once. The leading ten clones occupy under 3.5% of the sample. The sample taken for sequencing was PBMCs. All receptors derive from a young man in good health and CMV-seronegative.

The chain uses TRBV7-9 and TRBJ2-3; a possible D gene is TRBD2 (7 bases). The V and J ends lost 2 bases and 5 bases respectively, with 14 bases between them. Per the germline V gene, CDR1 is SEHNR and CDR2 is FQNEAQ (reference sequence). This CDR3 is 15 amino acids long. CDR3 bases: TGTGCCAGCAGCTTATGGGCGGGGGCGGGAGATACGCAGTATTTT. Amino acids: CASSLWAGAGDTQYF.

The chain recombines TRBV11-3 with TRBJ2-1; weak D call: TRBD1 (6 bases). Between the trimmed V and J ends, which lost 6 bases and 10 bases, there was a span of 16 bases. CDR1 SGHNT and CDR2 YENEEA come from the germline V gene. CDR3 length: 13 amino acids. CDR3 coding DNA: TGTGCCAGCAGTGGATCCAGGGGCCAGGAGCAGTTCTTC. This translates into CASSGSRGQEQFF.

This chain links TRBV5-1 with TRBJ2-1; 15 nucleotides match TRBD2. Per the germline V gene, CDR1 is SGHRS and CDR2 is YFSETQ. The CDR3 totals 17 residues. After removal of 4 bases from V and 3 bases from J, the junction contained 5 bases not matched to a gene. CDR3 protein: CASSAQGLAGGYNEQFF. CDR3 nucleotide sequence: TGCGCCAGCAGCGCACAGGGACTAGCGGGGGGCTACAATGAGCAGTTCTTC. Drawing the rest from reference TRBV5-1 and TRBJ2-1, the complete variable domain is KAGVTQTPRYLIKTRGQQVTLSCSPISGHRSVSWYQQTPGQGLQFLFEYFSETQRNKGNFPGRFSGRQFSNSRSEMNVSTLELGDSALYLCASSAQGLAGGYNEQFFGPGTRLTVL.

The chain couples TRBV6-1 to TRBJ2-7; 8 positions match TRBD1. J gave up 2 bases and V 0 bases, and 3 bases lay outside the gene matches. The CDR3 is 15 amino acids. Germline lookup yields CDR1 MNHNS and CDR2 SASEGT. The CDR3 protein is CASSEALTGAYEQYF. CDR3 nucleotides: TGTGCCAGCAGTGAAGCGCTGACAGGGGCCTACGAGCAGTACTTC.

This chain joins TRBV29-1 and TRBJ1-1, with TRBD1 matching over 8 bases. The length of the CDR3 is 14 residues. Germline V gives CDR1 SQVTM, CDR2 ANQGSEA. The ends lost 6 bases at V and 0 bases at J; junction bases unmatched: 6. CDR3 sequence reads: CSVPDRDMNTEAFF. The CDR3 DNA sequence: TGCAGCGTCCCGGACAGGGACATGAACACTGAAGCTTTCTTT.

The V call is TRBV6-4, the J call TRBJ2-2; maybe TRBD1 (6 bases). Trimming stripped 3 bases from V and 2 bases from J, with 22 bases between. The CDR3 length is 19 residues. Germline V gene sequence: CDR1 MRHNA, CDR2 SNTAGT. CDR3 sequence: CASSELAGAHTINTGELFF. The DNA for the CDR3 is TGTGCCAGCAGTGAACTGGCAGGGGCCCATACAATCAACACCGGGGAGCTGTTTTTT.

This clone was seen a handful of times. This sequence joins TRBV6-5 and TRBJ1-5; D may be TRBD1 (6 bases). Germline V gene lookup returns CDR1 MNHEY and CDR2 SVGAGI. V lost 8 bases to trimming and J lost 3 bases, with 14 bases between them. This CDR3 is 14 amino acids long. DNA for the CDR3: TGTGCCAGCTCTAGGGGGGGGGACAATCAGCCCCAGCATTTT. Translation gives CASSRGGDNQPQHF.

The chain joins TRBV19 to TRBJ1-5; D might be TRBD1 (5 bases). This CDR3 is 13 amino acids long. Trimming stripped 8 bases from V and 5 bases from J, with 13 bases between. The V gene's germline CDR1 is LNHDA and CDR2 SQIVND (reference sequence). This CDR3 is CASDFDSDQPQHF. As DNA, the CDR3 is TGTGCCAGTGATTTCGACAGTGATCAGCCCCAGCATTTT.